This TCR beta chain came from a study of T cells after yellow fever vaccination. Study-level information: Four memory subsets, EM, EMRA, CM and Tscm, were sorted by CD3, CD45RA, CCR7, CD95. Fractions low in cell number were prepared with SMART-Seq v4 Ultra Low Input.

Study-wide results and limits: From the bulk population, abundant clonotypes could contaminate and appear within FACS-sorted repertoires. Booster sampling recovered most clones from primary vaccination (about 97% CD4, 80% to 90% CD8).

TCRdb re-called the 5' RACE reads through MiXCR, storing one row per CDR3 protein. This sample has over 20,000 distinct CDR3 sequences, with 5.5% found just once. This clonotype was seen ten or more times. The germline V and J ends were trimmed by 7 bases and 5 bases, with 5 bases remaining between them. Germline V lookup: CDR1 MNHEY, CDR2 SMNVEV (reference sequence). This CDR3 has 11 amino acids. The chain uses TRBV27 and TRBJ2-2; D gene unclear. This clonotype was obtained from a man aged 25 to 40 who received the YFV17D yellow fever vaccine. The source material was PBMCs, either bulk or a sorted T-cell subset (CD4+, CD8+, memory, or dextramer-sorted; not recorded which), sampled 15 days after the yellow fever booster vaccination. The CDR3 reads CASKLTGELFF. Here the CDR3 DNA reads TGTGCCAGCAAACTAACCGGGGAGCTGTTTTTT.